This TCR beta chain was observed in a study of T cells in Graves' hyperthyroidism and ophthalmopathy. Study findings and constraints: Ophthalmopathy was distinguished from stable hyperthyroidism by 13 V-J signatures.

Researchers amplified the TCR beta CDR3 regions from RNA transcripts. First-round RT-PCR of the TCR CDR3 relied on the HTBI primer set. MiXCR, run by TCRdb on the multiplex PCR reads, gives a single entry per CDR3 protein. Of around 400,000 distinct CDR3 sequences in the sample, 15% to 18% were seen once. The germline gives CDR1 DFQATT, CDR2 SNEGSKA (reference sequence). There are 14 residues in the CDR3. V lost 5 bases to trimming and J lost 5 bases; unmatched junction nucleotides: 7. On this clonotype: Its antigen is not known.

The gene calls are TRBV20-1 and TRBJ2-7; 12 nucleotides match TRBD2. Source material: blood. The sequence derives from a woman between 18 and 29 years old with Graves' hyperthyroidism that later progressed to Graves' ophthalmopathy. CDR3 DNA: TGCAGTGCTGACGAACTAGCGGGAGGAAACGAGCAGTACTTC. It codes for CSADELAGGNEQYF.